The clone carrying this T cell receptor beta chain was seen a single time. What it binds is not known. The sample is drawn from a study of cytomegalovirus exposure and HLA in healthy donors. Study details: The same platform used for the 666 first-cohort repertoires was also used for the roughly 130 validation repertoires, as a later analysis reported.

Here immunoSEQ multiplex PCR was the method, and the copy in TCRdb shows in-frame clones only, minus some. This table holds about 350,000 clones, around 90% found once. The ends lost 5 bases at V and 5 bases at J; junction bases unmatched: 5. Germline lookup yields CDR1 MGHDK and CDR2 SYGVNS. This CDR3 contains 15 residues. The donors were members of the validation cohort comprising 100 to 150 subjects, separate from the roughly 730-subject first cohort. Notes on the study in general: Later, an analysis found that TCR clusters from the first cohort tended to co-occur in the 130 or so validation repertoires. 164 TCR beta chains were listed as cytomegalovirus-associated.

This sequence originates from a young woman in good health and CMV-seropositive. The chain joins TRBV25-1 to TRBJ1-4; TRBD1 matches 10 bases. The specimen sequenced was PBMCs. As DNA, the CDR3 is TGTGCCAGCAGTCTACCGGGACAGGGGAATGAAAAACTGTTTTTT. Protein product: CASSLPGQGNEKLFF. Complete variable domain (other parts from reference TRBV25-1 and TRBJ1-4): EADIYQTPRYLVIGTGKKITLECSQTMGHDKMYWYQQDPGMELHLIHYSYGVNSTEKGDLSSESTVSRIRTEHFPLTLESARPSHTSQYLCASSLPGQGNEKLFFGSGTQLSVL.